Each of the 24 T cell receptor beta chains below was sequenced from the same sample in a study of PD-L1 blockade in urothelial cancer. Method: immunoSEQ multiplex PCR; TCRdb's copy keeps in-frame clones and lacks some. The sample consists of about 120,000 clones, around 88% of them appearing once. Described time point: peripheral blood 6 weeks after treatment start. Sequencing used PBMCs, obtained around atezolizumab (anti-PD-L1) treatment. These receptors all come from a man in his forties or fifties with urothelial cancer.

This clone was observed once. The gene calls are TRBV6-6 and TRBJ1-4; TRBD1 matches at 7 bases. The germline V gene has CDR1 MNHNY and CDR2 SVGAGI (reference sequence). The CDR3 contains 15 residues. Losses at the gene ends were 6 bases for V and 2 bases for J; bases not matched to a gene: 6. The chain's CDR3 is CASRIQGSTNEKLFF. DNA of the CDR3: TGTGCCAGCAGGATACAGGGGTCGACTAATGAAAAACTGTTTTTT.

Comments on this clone: Within the sample, other DNA sequences also encode this same CDR3. The chain carries TRBV28 and TRBJ2-7, with 9 bases lining up with TRBD2. Germline assignment: CDR1 MDHEN and CDR2 SYDVKM. The CDR3 runs 14 residues. J lost 2 bases, V lost 2 bases, and 1 base had no gene match. This chain's CDR3 is CASSLAGGAYEQYF. The CDR3 bases are TGTGCCAGCAGTTTAGCGGGAGGGGCCTACGAGCAGTACTTC.

The chain carries TRBV5-1 and TRBJ2-1, with 9 bases fitting TRBD2. The CDR3 sequence is 16 residues long. The germline CDR1 and CDR2 sequences are SGHRS and YFSETQ. The V segment lost 0 bases and the J segment 9 bases; nucleotides outside the gene matches: 10. The CDR3 DNA reads TGCGCCAGCAGCTTGGGGGGCGCGGGAGGGCCCGGTGAGCAGTTCTTC. This encodes CASSLGGAGGPGEQFF.

This sequence joins TRBV28 and TRBJ1-1; D perhaps matches TRBD1 (5 bases). The CDR3 is 15 residues long. V was cut by 2 bases and J by 4 bases, with 14 bases left in between. Germline CDR1 MDHEN, CDR2 SYDVKM. The CDR3 is CASSLGGEGCTEAFF. For the CDR3, the DNA is TGTGCCAGCAGTTTAGGAGGGGAAGGTTGCACTGAAGCTTTCTTT. The whole variable domain, remainder taken from reference TRBV28 and TRBJ1-1, is DVKVTQSSRYLVKRTGEKVFLECVQDMDHENMFWYRQDPGLGLRLIYFSYDVKMKEKGDIPEGYSVSREKKERFSLILESASTNQTSMYLCASSLGGEGCTEAFFGQGTRLTVV.

This sequence joins TRBV7-9 and TRBJ2-1; D gene ambiguous. The CDR3 runs 12 residues. The germline CDR1 and CDR2 sequences are SEHNR and FQNEAQ (reference sequence). Trimming took 1 base from V and 8 from J, leaving 6 bases between them. In nucleotides, the CDR3 is TGTGCCAGCAGCTTAGTCTCTTATGAGCAGTTCTTC. It yields the protein CASSLVSYEQFF.

CDR3 sequence: CASSQAGGTNEKLFF. The CDR3 nucleotides read TGCGCCAGCAGCCAAGCAGGGGGAACTAATGAAAAACTGTTTTTT. This chain uses TRBV4-1 with TRBJ1-4, with 7 positions matching TRBD1. In germline, CDR1 is MGHRA, CDR2 YSYEKL. The trim removed 1 base at V and 1 base at J, leaving 0 bases unmatched. There are 15 residues in the CDR3.

The rearrangement joins TRBV30 to TRBJ2-6; D remains ambiguous. Trimming removed 3 bases from V and 0 bases from J, with 9 bases in between. This CDR3 spans 15 amino acids. The V gene's germline CDR1 is GTSNPN and CDR2 SVGIG (reference sequence). The CDR3 bases are TGTGCCTGGAGCTTCCAGGTCTCTGGGGCCAACGTCCTGACTTTC. This gives the protein CAWSFQVSGANVLTF.

V usage is TRBV27 and J usage is TRBJ2-3, with D possibly matching TRBD1 (5 bases). CDR3 length: 16 amino acids. Looked up from germline, CDR1 is MNHEY and CDR2 is SMNVEV (reference sequence). Trimming removed 0 bases from V and 2 bases from J, with 12 bases in between. DNA for the CDR3: TGTGCCAGCAGTTTATCGAAGGGGATCCTCACAGATACGCAGTATTTT. Its protein is CASSLSKGILTDTQYF.

The rearrangement joins TRBV19 to TRBJ2-3; 9 bases agree with TRBD2. Germline values: CDR1 LNHDA, CDR2 SQIVND (reference sequence). The CDR3 has 16 residues. V lost 7 bases and J lost 5; bases outside the gene matches: 13. The DNA of the CDR3 is TGTGCCAGTACCCGACTAGCGGACAGAAGGGGAGATACGCAGTATTTT. This codes for CASTRLADRRGDTQYF. Complete variable domain (other parts from reference TRBV19 and TRBJ2-3): DGGITQSPKYLFRKEGQNVTLSCEQNLNHDAMYWYRQDPGQGLRLIYYSQIVNDFQKGDIAEGYSVSREKKESFPLTVTSAQKNPTAFYLCASTRLADRRGDTQYFGPGTRLTVL.

The chain carries TRBV4-1 and TRBJ2-3; no clear D. V lost 2 bases and J 6 bases, leaving 9 bases between the germline ends. The CDR3 is 13 amino acids. Germline-derived CDR1 and CDR2 are MGHRA and YSYEKL. The CDR3 DNA follows: TGCGCCAGCAGCCAACTGGGCTGGGATACGCAGTATTTT. The encoded protein is CASSQLGWDTQYF.

The chain uses TRBV5-1 and TRBJ2-7; 11 bases map to TRBD2. In germline, CDR1 is SGHRS, CDR2 YFSETQ. V lost 4 bases and J lost 1; bases outside the gene matches: 1. The CDR3 runs 14 residues. CDR3: CASSRTSGSYEQYF. In DNA, the CDR3 is TGCGCCAGCAGCAGGACTAGCGGGTCCTACGAGCAGTACTTC.

CDR3 protein: CASRLLAGVYNEQFF. The DNA of the CDR3 is TGTGCCAGCCGCCTACTAGCGGGGGTTTACAATGAGCAGTTCTTC. V gene TRBV2 combines with J gene TRBJ2-1, with TRBD2 identical over 11 bases. This CDR3 region has 15 residues. Germline values: CDR1 SNHLY, CDR2 FYNNEI. Unmatched junction bases numbered 7, after V lost 8 bases and J lost 4 bases.

In nucleotides, the CDR3 is TGTGCCAGCAGTGAAGAAGGGGAAGGTTCACCCCTCCACTTT. Translated, it gives CASSEEGEGSPLHF. The chain has TRBV2 and TRBJ1-6, with TRBD1 as a possible D gene (5 bases). The V end lost 1 base, the J end lost 9 bases, and 10 bases lay between the germline ends. The CDR3 totals 14 residues. Germline CDR1 reads SNHLY; CDR2 reads FYNNEI.

CDR3 amino acids: CASSYWGQSNEKLFF. CDR3 bases: TGTGCCAGCAGTTACTGGGGACAGTCAAATGAAAAACTGTTTTTT. The chain recombines TRBV6-5 with TRBJ1-4; 7 bases are a match to TRBD1. Germline V gene data show CDR1 as MNHEY and CDR2 as SVGAGI. Trimming took 1 base from V and 5 from J; bases not matched to a gene: 4. The CDR3 contains 15 residues.

V gene TRBV2 combines with J gene TRBJ2-7; 10 positions match TRBD1. V dropped 4 bases and J dropped 7; count of bases not matched to a gene: 4. CDR1 and CDR2 from the germline V gene are SNHLY and FYNNEI. This CDR3 contains 13 residues. CDR3 nucleotide sequence: TGTGCCAGCAGTGGACAGGGGGCTGGTGAGCAGTACTTC. This translates into CASSGQGAGEQYF.

The CDR3 nucleotides are TGTGCCAGTAGTCCGAAGGACAGGGGGAGCTCTGGGGCCAACGTCCTGACTTTC. This codes for CASSPKDRGSSGANVLTF. J is TRBJ2-6 and V is TRBV19, with 10 nucleotides matching TRBD1. The CDR3 has 18 amino acids. V was pared by 5 bases and J by 0 bases, with 7 bases of the junction left unmatched. CDR1 and CDR2 from the germline V gene are LNHDA and SQIVND (reference sequence).

The chain employs TRBV7-3 and TRBJ2-1, with 8 bases aligning to TRBD2. The germline V gene has CDR1 SGHTA and CDR2 FQGTGA. Trimming removed 5 bases from V and 7 bases from J; junction bases left unmatched: 13. CDR3 length: 16 amino acids. The CDR3 is CASSARSGLVSNEQFF. The CDR3 nucleotides are TGTGCCAGCAGCGCCCGCTCGGGACTAGTGTCGAATGAGCAGTTCTTC.

The chain carries TRBV6-1 and TRBJ1-4, with 7 bases lining up with TRBD1. Germline values: CDR1 MNHNS, CDR2 SASEGT. V lost 2 bases, J lost 7 bases, and 13 bases stayed unmatched. CDR3 length: 17 residues. The CDR3, as DNA: TGTGCCAGCAGTGAATCCATCACAGGGGACTTGGCTGAAAAACTGTTTTTT. The encoded protein is CASSESITGDLAEKLFF.

The table lists this clone with a count of one. The chain carries TRBV7-9 and TRBJ2-5, with a weak D call TRBD2 (6 bases). The CDR3 totals 12 residues. The V gene lost 5 bases and the J gene lost 9 bases, with 13 bases spanning the gap. Germline V gene lookup returns CDR1 SEHNR and CDR2 FQNEAQ (reference sequence). CDR3 nucleotides: TGTGCCAGCAGCGCTACCCCGGGGGCCCAGTACTTC. It codes for CASSATPGAQYF.

The chain combines TRBV13 with TRBJ2-3; 8 nucleotides match TRBD2. CDR1 and CDR2 from the germline V gene are PRHDT and FYEKMQ (reference sequence). The CDR3 totals 16 residues. Trimming cost V 4 bases and J 4 bases; bases outside gene matches: 10. CDR3 nucleotides: TGTGCCAGCAGCTCCTCAAGCGGGGGTAGCCCAGATACGCAGTATTTT. Translating gives CASSSSSGGSPDTQYF.

The chain recombines TRBV9 with TRBJ2-5, with 9 bases matching TRBD1. Trimming cost V 4 bases and J 5 bases; bases outside gene matches: 9. The CDR3 is 15 amino acids. Germline-derived CDR1 and CDR2 are SGDLS and YYNGEE. The chain's CDR3 is CASSFQGQGWETQYF. In nucleotides, the CDR3 is TGTGCCAGCAGCTTCCAAGGACAGGGGTGGGAGACCCAGTACTTC.

This chain connects TRBV10-3 to TRBJ2-7; D perhaps matches TRBD2 (5 bases). This CDR3 is 14 amino acids long. CDR1 ENHRY and CDR2 SYGVKD come from the germline V gene. V lost 5 bases to trimming and J lost 3 bases, with 14 bases between them. The CDR3 DNA is TGTGCCATCAGTAAGGAGGATTGGGGCTACGAGCAGTACTTC. Translation: CAISKEDWGYEQYF.

The sample holds a few counts of this clone. DNA for the CDR3: TGTGCCAGTAGGCAACTCGGGACATCCTACAATGAGCAGTTCTTC. Encoded protein: CASRQLGTSYNEQFF. This chain links TRBV19 with TRBJ2-1; a weak D match, TRBD1 (6 bases). This CDR3 region has 15 residues. V was clipped by 6 bases and J by 1 base, with 13 bases between them. Germline assignment: CDR1 LNHDA and CDR2 SQIVND (reference sequence).

The chain recombines TRBV18 with TRBJ2-7; D perhaps matches TRBD2 (5 bases). From germline, CDR1 is KGHSH and CDR2 LQKENI. V was trimmed by 4 bases and J by 4 bases, leaving 14 bases between them. The CDR3 spans 14 residues. The CDR3 bases are TGTGCCAGCTCACGCACGAGGGAGAGATACGAGCAGTACTTC. Amino acid sequence: CASSRTRERYEQYF.